The 21 T cell receptor beta chains given below trace back to one sample, sequenced in a study of CD8+CD57+ T cells in acquired aplastic anemia. The template used for profiling TCR beta VDJ and CDR3 was genomic DNA. TCRdb reprocessed the reads with MiXCR, giving one entry per CDR3 protein. The table lists 400,000 to 500,000 distinct CDR3 sequences, 65% to 80% of them singletons, with under 5% in the top ten. The specimen was sorted CD4+, CD8+, or CD8+CD57+ T cells (not recorded which) from PBMCs. The receptors stem from a human donor in good health, serving as a control.

The rearrangement joins TRBV2 to TRBJ2-5; D ambiguous. V lost 8 bases, J lost 14 bases, and 15 bases lay in between. Germline CDR1 and CDR2: SNHLY and FYNNEI. This CDR3 region has 10 residues. The CDR3 spells CASLVQTHYF. The DNA of the CDR3 is TGTGCCAGCCTCGTTCAGACGCACTACTTC.

Concerning this clonotype: The CDR3 ends on some other residue instead of the conserved phenylalanine or tryptophan, so this is likely a read error. The chain has TRBV9 and TRBJ1-2, with a weak D call TRBD1 (5 bases). V was trimmed by 4 bases and J by 0 bases, leaving 22 bases between them. The CDR3 is made up of 18 amino acids. The germline CDR1 and CDR2 sequences are SGDLS and YYNGEE. CDR3 DNA: TGTGCCAGCAGCCAAGATATGGCCGGGACTACCGCTAACTATGGCTACACCTCC. Protein sequence: CASSQDMAGTTANYGYTS.

J is TRBJ1-4 and V is TRBV12-3 or TRBV12-4; D gene ambiguous. CDR3 length: 13 residues. Trimming shortened V by 10 bases and J by 6 bases, and 15 bases separated the two germline ends. Here the CDR3 reads CAIGLVPDEKLFF. The CDR3 nucleotides are TGTGCCATCGGGCTCGTGCCGGATGAAAAACTGTTTTTT.

At least ten counts were recorded for this clonotype. V and J are TRBV7-8 and TRBJ1-5; no clear D gene. The length of the CDR3 is 14 residues. The germline gives CDR1 SGHVS, CDR2 FQNEAQ. Deletions cut 1 base from V and 3 bases from J, with 7 bases between. The CDR3 loop is CASSLERNNQPQHF. The CDR3 bases are TGTGCCAGCAGCTTAGAGCGGAACAATCAGCCCCAGCATTTT.

Note on this clonotype: The junction and the germline gene differ at one end; a read error may be behind it. The CDR3 sequence: CATSTDTGLHYSPLHF. The CDR3 region has the DNA TGTGCCACCAGCACAGATACCGGGTTACATTATTCACCCCTCCACTTT. This chain links TRBV9 with TRBJ1-6; D gene ambiguous. The germline V gene encodes CDR1 SGDLS and CDR2 YYNGEE. This CDR3 spans 16 amino acids. The variable domain in full, with the rest retrieved from reference TRBV9 and TRBJ1-6, is DSGVTQTPKHLITATGQRVTLRCSPRSGDLSVYWYQQSLDQGLQFLIQYYNGEERAKGNILERFSAQQFPDLHSELNLSSLELGDSALYFCATSTDTGLHYSPLHFGNGTRLTVT.

About this clonotype: Because it lacks the conserved phenylalanine or tryptophan at the end, this CDR3 is likely a read error. The chain uses TRBV15 and TRBJ1-1; 7 bases agree with TRBD1. The CDR3 length is 14 residues. The germline gives CDR1 LNHNV, CDR2 YYDKDF (reference sequence). CDR3 nucleotides: TGTGCTACCAGCAATGGACAGGCGGGGACTGAAGCTTTCCTT. It specifies CATSNGQAGTEAFL.

The rearrangement uses TRBV7-9 and TRBJ2-3; D not resolved. Trimming removed 3 bases at V and 14 bases at J, with 21 bases between. Germline CDR1 SEHNR, CDR2 FQNEAQ (reference sequence). The CDR3 sequence is 14 residues long. CDR3 loop: CASSFRQFTDALYF. The CDR3 DNA follows: TGTGCCAGCAGCTTCCGTCAATTCACAGATGCTTTGTATTTT.

The genes are TRBV20-1 and TRBJ1-6; a weak D match, TRBD1 (5 bases). The CDR3 runs to 14 residues. The germline gives CDR1 DFQATT, CDR2 SNEGSKA (reference sequence). Trimming stripped 1 base from V and 5 bases from J, with 9 bases between. The CDR3 DNA is TGCAGTGCTAGAGGGGGAGGGGATAATTCACCCCTCCACTTT. This translates into CSARGGGDNSPLHF.

In its sample, this clonotype was seen many times. The rearrangement joins TRBV29-1 to TRBJ2-7; 7 bases agree with TRBD1. V shed 6 bases and J 2 bases; nucleotides not matched to a gene: 7. The CDR3 loop spans 13 amino acids. Germline-derived CDR1 and CDR2 are SQVTM and ANQGSEA. DNA for the CDR3: TGCAGCGTGTCGGGACAGACCACCTACGAGCAGTACTTC. As protein: CSVSGQTTYEQYF.

The V and J genes are TRBV13 and TRBJ1-6, with D tentatively TRBD1 (6 bases). Trimming removed 5 bases at V and 11 bases at J, with 19 bases between. CDR1 and CDR2 from the germline V gene are PRHDT and FYEKMQ (reference sequence). This CDR3 is built from 15 residues. The CDR3 loop is CASSKDQLQGTPLHF. The CDR3 nucleotides are TGTGCCAGCAGCAAGGACCAGCTCCAGGGGACACCCCTCCACTTT. The full variable domain, its missing parts supplied by reference TRBV13 and TRBJ1-6, is AAGVIQSPRHLIKEKRETATLKCYPIPRHDTVYWYQQGPGQDPQFLISFYEKMQSDKGSIPDRFSAQQFSDYHSELNMSSLELGDSALYFCASSKDQLQGTPLHFGNGTRLTVT.

The chain recombines TRBV12-3 or TRBV12-4 with TRBJ2-5; 9 nucleotides match TRBD1. CDR3 size: 15 residues. Trimming cost V 7 bases and J 5 bases; bases outside gene matches: 11. CDR3 sequence: CASTASGTGMETQYF. The DNA of the CDR3 is TGTGCCAGCACTGCATCCGGGACAGGGATGGAGACCCAGTACTTC.

The chain carries TRBV11-2 and TRBJ2-7; tentatively, D is TRBD2 (7 bases). Looked up from germline, CDR1 is SGHAT and CDR2 is FQNNGV. This CDR3 region has 15 residues. Trimming left V 2 bases short and J 3 bases short, with 14 bases between. CDR3 bases: TGTGCCAGCAGCTTAAGCGGGGACATATACTACGAGCAGTACTTC. Translating it yields CASSLSGDIYYEQYF.

This clonotype has a count of ten or more. CDR3 in DNA: TGTGCCAGCAGGGGAGCGGGGGGGCCCGATACGCAGTATTTT. This translates into CASRGAGGPDTQYF. The J gene is TRBJ2-3, the V gene TRBV12-3 or TRBV12-4; TRBD2 matches at 10 bases. The CDR3 spans 14 residues. V gave up 6 bases and J gave up 6 bases; unmatched junction bases: 6.

J is TRBJ1-5 and V is TRBV24-1; the D gene is possibly TRBD1 (6 bases). V was trimmed by 2 bases and J by 5 bases, leaving 12 bases between them. Per the germline V gene, CDR1 is KGHDR and CDR2 is SFDVKD. The CDR3 has 15 amino acids. Written as DNA, the CDR3 is TGTGCCACCAGTGATTATGACAGGACCTATCAGCCCCAGCATTTT. It yields the protein CATSDYDRTYQPQHF.

A note on this clonotype: It may be a read error: a sequence one base away is much more abundant. This chain uses TRBV2 with TRBJ2-7; D uncertain. Between the trimmed V and J ends, which lost 6 bases and 7 bases, there was a span of 16 bases. The CDR3 covers 13 residues. Germline V gives CDR1 SNHLY, CDR2 FYNNEI. CDR3 amino acids: CASSRDRVGEQYF. In DNA, the CDR3 is TGTGCCAGCAGCCGAGATCGGGTCGGGGAGCAGTACTTC.

Comment on this clonotype: The junction does not match germline at one end; this may be a read error. V usage is TRBV25-1 and J usage is TRBJ1-4, with D unclear. The CDR3 contains 14 residues. From germline, CDR1 is MGHDK and CDR2 SYGVNS. CDR3 bases: TGTGCCAGCAGCACGGGTCAGCGCAATGAAGAACTGTTTTTT. As protein: CASSTGQRNEELFF.

Details on this clonotype: The CDR3 ends on some other residue instead of the conserved phenylalanine or tryptophan, so this is likely a read error. It is unclear where the CDR3 begins or ends on the DNA, so no DNA is shown, and the CDR3 is as TCRdb lists it. V and J are TRBV7-7 and TRBJ1-2. Ends included, the CDR3 has 12 residues. CDR1 and CDR2 from the germline V gene are SSHAT and FNYEAQ (reference sequence). CDR3: CASSRQTGLDTQ.

With respect to this clonotype: No DNA is shown, since the ends of the CDR3 on it are uncertain; the CDR3 is the one TCRdb lists. This chain joins TRBV7-2 and TRBJ2-7; the D segment call TRBD1 is taken from the table without a DNA check. Germline CDR1 reads SGHTA; CDR2 reads FQGNSA. The CDR3 totals 15 residues, both ends included. CDR3: CASSSGTGLTQYFGF.

Note on this clonotype: The CDR3 does not close with the conserved phenylalanine or tryptophan, likely indicating a read error. Because the CDR3's place on the DNA is in doubt, the DNA is left out and the CDR3 is given as listed by TCRdb. The J gene is TRBJ1-2, the V gene TRBV7-3. Germline CDR1 and CDR2: SGHTA and FQGTGA. Inclusive of both ends, the CDR3 amounts to 13 amino acids. CDR3 sequence reads: CASSPLAGSETQY.

V and J are TRBV15 and TRBJ2-2, with D perhaps TRBD2 (5 bases). The CDR3 is 15 residues long. V lost 0 bases and J lost 5, with 10 bases in between. CDR1 and CDR2 from the germline V gene are LNHNV and YYDKDF (reference sequence). The CDR3 is CATSRDGGSTGELFF. Written as DNA, the CDR3 is TGTGCCACCAGCAGAGACGGCGGGTCGACCGGGGAGCTGTTTTTT.

The rearrangement uses TRBV18 and TRBJ1-2, with D perhaps TRBD1 (6 bases). The CDR3 has 16 residues. Germline values: CDR1 KGHSH, CDR2 LQKENI. V was trimmed by 1 base and J by 1 base, leaving 13 bases between them. CDR3 region: CASSPRLQGNNYGYTF. In DNA, the CDR3 is TGTGCCAGCTCACCACGATTACAGGGCAATAACTATGGCTACACCTTC. Complete variable domain (other parts from reference TRBV18 and TRBJ1-2): NAGVMQNPRHLVRRRGQEARLRCSPMKGHSHVYWYRQLPEEGLKFMVYLQKENIIDESGMPKERFSAEFPKEGPSILRIQQVVRGDSAAYFCASSPRLQGNNYGYTFGSGTRLTVV.